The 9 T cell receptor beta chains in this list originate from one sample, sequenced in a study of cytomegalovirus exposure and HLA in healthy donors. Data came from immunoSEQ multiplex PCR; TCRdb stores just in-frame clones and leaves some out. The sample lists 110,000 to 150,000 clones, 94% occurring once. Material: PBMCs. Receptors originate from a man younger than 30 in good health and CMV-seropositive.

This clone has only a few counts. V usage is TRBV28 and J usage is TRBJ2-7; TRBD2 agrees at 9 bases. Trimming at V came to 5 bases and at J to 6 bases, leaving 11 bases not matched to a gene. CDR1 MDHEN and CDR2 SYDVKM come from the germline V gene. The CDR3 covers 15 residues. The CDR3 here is CASSSDSGSLSEQYF. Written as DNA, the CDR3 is TGTGCCAGCAGTAGCGATAGCGGGAGTCTCAGCGAGCAGTACTTC.

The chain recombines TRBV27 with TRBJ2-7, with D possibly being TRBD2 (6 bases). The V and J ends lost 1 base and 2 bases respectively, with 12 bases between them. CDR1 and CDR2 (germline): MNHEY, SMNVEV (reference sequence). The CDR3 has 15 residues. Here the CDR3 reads CASSLWGPGAYEQYF. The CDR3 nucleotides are TGTGCCAGCAGTTTATGGGGTCCGGGAGCCTACGAGCAGTACTTC.

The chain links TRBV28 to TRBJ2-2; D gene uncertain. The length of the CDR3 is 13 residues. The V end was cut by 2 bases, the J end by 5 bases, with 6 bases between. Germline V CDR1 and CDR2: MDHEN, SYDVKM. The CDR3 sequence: CASSLTGTGELFF. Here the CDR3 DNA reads TGTGCCAGCAGTTTAACCGGGACCGGGGAGCTGTTTTTT.

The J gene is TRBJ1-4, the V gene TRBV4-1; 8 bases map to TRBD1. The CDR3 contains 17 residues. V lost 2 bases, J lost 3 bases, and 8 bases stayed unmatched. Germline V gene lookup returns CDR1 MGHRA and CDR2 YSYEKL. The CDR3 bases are TGCGCCAGCAGCCAAATGACAGGGGCGCGGCCTAATGAAAAACTGTTTTTT. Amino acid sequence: CASSQMTGARPNEKLFF.

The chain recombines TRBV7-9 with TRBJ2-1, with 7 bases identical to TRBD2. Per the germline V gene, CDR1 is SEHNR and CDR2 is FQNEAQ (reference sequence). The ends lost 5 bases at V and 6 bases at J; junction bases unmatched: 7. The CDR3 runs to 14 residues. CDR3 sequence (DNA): TGTGCCAGCAGCGCCCCTGAGCGGGGCAATGAGCAGTTCTTC. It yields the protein CASSAPERGNEQFF. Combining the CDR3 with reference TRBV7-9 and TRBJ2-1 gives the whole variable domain DTGVSQNPRHKITKRGQNVTFRCDPISEHNRLYWYRQTLGQGPEFLTYFQNEAQLEKSRLLSDRFSAERPKGSFSTLEIQRTEQGDSAMYLCASSAPERGNEQFFGPGTRLTVL.

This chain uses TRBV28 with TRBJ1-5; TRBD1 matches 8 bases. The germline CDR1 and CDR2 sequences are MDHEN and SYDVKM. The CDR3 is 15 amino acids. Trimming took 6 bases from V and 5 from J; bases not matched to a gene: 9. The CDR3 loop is CASRTTGTGDQPQHF. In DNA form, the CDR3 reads TGTGCCAGCAGGACAACCGGGACAGGCGATCAGCCCCAGCATTTT. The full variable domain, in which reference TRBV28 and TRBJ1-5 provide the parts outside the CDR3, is DVKVTQSSRYLVKRTGEKVFLECVQDMDHENMFWYRQDPGLGLRLIYFSYDVKMKEKGDIPEGYSVSREKKERFSLILESASTNQTSMYLCASRTTGTGDQPQHFGDGTRLSIL.

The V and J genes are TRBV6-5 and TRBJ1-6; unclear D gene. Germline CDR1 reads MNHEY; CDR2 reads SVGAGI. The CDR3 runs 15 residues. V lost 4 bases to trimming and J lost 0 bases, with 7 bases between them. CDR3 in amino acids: CASSSASSYNSPLHF. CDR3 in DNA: TGTGCCAGCAGTTCCGCGAGCTCCTATAATTCACCCCTCCACTTT.

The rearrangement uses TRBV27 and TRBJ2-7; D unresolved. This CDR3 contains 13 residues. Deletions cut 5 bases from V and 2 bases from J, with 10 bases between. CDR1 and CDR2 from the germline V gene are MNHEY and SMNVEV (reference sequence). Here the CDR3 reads CASSRGLAYEQYF. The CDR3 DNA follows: TGTGCCAGCAGTCGAGGCCTTGCCTACGAGCAGTACTTC.

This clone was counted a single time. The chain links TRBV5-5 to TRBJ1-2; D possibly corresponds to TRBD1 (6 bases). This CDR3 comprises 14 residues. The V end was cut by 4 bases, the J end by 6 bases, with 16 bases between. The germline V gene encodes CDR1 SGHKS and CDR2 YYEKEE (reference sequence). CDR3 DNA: TGTGCCAGCAGCAAACAGGGTGACGGTGATGGCTACACCTTC. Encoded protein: CASSKQGDGDGYTF.